This T cell receptor beta chain originates from a study of CD4 and CD8 cells across lung adenocarcinoma regions. Donors had localized lung adenocarcinoma, a non-small cell lung cancer. In TCRdb, the PCR reads were re-called with MiXCR into one record per CDR3 protein. The sample carries fewer than 20,000 distinct CDR3 sequences, under 70% recorded once. CDR1 is MNHNS, CDR2 SASEGT, per germline. There are 15 residues in the CDR3. V lost 6 bases and J 13 bases, leaving 25 bases between the germline ends. This sequence was found in a female donor with lung adenocarcinoma. The CD4 and CD8 labels of this study may be unreliable. The specimen sequenced was CD8+ T cells from the center of a lung tumor. This chain links TRBV6-1 with TRBJ2-4; D might be TRBD1 or TRBD2, each matching 5 bases. This chain's CDR3 is CASRSGTCGKNTQYF. For the CDR3, the DNA is TGTGCCAGCAGGTCGGGGACGTGCGGCAAAAATACGCAGTACTTC.